This T cell receptor beta chain was captured by sequencing in a study of CD8+ T cells in alopecia areata. Turning to the study itself: Scalp area affected, as a percentage, set the severity score of treated patients. The study, taken as a whole, reports: Normal scalp had lower clonality than lesional scalp, with alopecia totalis/universalis lesions showing this most strongly.

With regard to this clone: Its matching antigen is unknown.

The treatment here: oral pan-JAK inhibitor, 5-10 mg twice daily. TCR sequencing used cDNA made by reverse transcription of extracted RNA. Profiled with immunoSEQ multiplex PCR; TCRdb holds only in-frame clones, not every one. Seen here are 140,000 to 150,000 clones, nearly 55% observed once, and the top ten hold approximately 15%. The CDR3 has 14 amino acids. The V gene end was trimmed by 5 bases and the J gene end by 6 bases; junction bases not matched to a gene: 4. Per the germline V gene, CDR1 is PRHDT and CDR2 is FYEKMQ (reference sequence). The sequencing here drew on CD8+ T cells sorted from blood, taken at week 4, from a patient treated with tofacitinib. The source of this sequence is a human donor with alopecia areata. The gene calls are TRBV13 and TRBJ1-4; 9 positions match TRBD1. The CDR3: CASSTGDRDEKLFF. DNA of the CDR3: TGTGCCAGCAGCACTGGGGACAGGGATGAAAAACTGTTTTTT.